What follows are 2 T cell receptor beta chains derived from one specimen sequenced in a study of CD8+ T cells in alopecia areata. The treatment was: oral pan-JAK inhibitor, 5-10 mg twice daily. Sequencing used cDNA as its template, made by extracting RNA and reverse transcribing it. Some clones are missing from TCRdb's copy, which holds only in-frame ones; the method was immunoSEQ multiplex PCR. The repertoire holds nearly 200,000 clones, with about 62% as singletons. Sequencing was performed on CD4+ T cells sorted from blood, taken at week 24, from a patient treated with tofacitinib. These receptors all come from a human donor with alopecia areata.

V gene TRBV7-3 combines with J gene TRBJ2-7; TRBD2 agrees at 7 bases. Unmatched junction bases numbered 8, after V lost 2 bases and J lost 4 bases. Germline loops: CDR1 SGHTA, CDR2 FQGTGA. The CDR3 length is 15 residues. CDR3 protein: CASSLARGSYYEQYF. The CDR3 nucleotides are TGTGCCAGCAGCTTAGCTCGCGGGAGCTATTACGAGCAGTACTTC.

The rearrangement joins TRBV5-6 to TRBJ1-2; D possibly corresponds to TRBD1 (6 bases). This CDR3 region has 13 residues. CDR1 SGHDT and CDR2 YYEEEE come from the germline V gene. V was clipped by 4 bases and J by 6 bases, with 13 bases between them. CDR3: CASSPGQLNGYTF. In nucleotides, the CDR3 is TGTGCCAGCAGCCCTGGACAGCTCAATGGCTACACCTTC.